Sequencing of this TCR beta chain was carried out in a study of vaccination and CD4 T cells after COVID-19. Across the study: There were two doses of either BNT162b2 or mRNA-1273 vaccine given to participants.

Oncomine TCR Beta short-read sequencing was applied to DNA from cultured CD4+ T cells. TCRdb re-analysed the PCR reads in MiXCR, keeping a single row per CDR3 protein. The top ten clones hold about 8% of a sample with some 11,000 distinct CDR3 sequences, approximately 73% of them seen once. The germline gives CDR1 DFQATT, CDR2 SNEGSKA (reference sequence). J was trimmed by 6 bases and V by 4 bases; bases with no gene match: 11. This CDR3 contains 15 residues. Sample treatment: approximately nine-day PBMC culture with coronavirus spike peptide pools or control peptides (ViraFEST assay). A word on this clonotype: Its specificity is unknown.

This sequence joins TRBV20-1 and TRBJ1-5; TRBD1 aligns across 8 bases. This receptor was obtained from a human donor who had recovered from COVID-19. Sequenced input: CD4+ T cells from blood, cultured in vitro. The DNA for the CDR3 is TGCAGTGCTAAAGGCTTCGGACAGGGAAGTCAGCCCCAGCATTTT. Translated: CSAKGFGQGSQPQHF.